The 29 T cell receptor beta chains reported below all come from one sample, sequenced in a study of T-cell reconstitution after alpha-beta-depleted transplantation in children. The library targeted TCRbeta and was prepared with unique molecular identifiers. One entry per CDR3 protein results from TCRdb running MiXCR on the PCR reads. This table holds about 690,000 distinct CDR3 sequences, approximately 16% found once. This specimen was PBMCs from the stem cell graft donor, taken from the stem cell graft. These receptors were taken from a human donor who donated a stem cell graft to a child with acute myeloid leukemia.

This rearrangement joins TRBV4-1 to TRBJ1-4; 10 positions match TRBD1. Trimming cost V 3 bases and J 5 bases; bases outside gene matches: 3. Germline CDR1 MGHRA, CDR2 YSYEKL. The CDR3 length is 15 residues. CDR3 coding DNA: TGCGCCAGCAGCCATTGGACAGGGGGGAATGAAAAACTGTTTTTT. Translated: CASSHWTGGNEKLFF.

This chain uses TRBV28 with TRBJ1-2; possible D gene TRBD1, 5 bases. Germline lookup yields CDR1 MDHEN and CDR2 SYDVKM. V was cut by 6 bases and J by 10 bases, with 18 bases left in between. The CDR3 covers 13 residues. This CDR3 is CASRPPGRPAYTF. The CDR3 bases are TGTGCCAGCAGACCTCCAGGGAGGCCTGCCTACACCTTC.

The DNA for the CDR3 is TGTGCCAGCAGCGAGGGGGACTACCAAGAGACCCAGTACTTC. Translating gives CASSEGDYQETQYF. This chain uses TRBV9 with TRBJ2-5; either TRBD1 or TRBD2 may supply D (6 bases each). V was clipped by 3 bases and J by 0 bases, with 9 bases between them. Germline V gene data show CDR1 as SGDLS and CDR2 as YYNGEE. CDR3 size: 14 residues. Combining the CDR3 with reference TRBV9 and TRBJ2-5 gives the whole variable domain DSGVTQTPKHLITATGQRVTLRCSPRSGDLSVYWYQQSLDQGLQFLIQYYNGEERAKGNILERFSAQQFPDLHSELNLSSLELGDSALYFCASSEGDYQETQYFGPGTRLLVL.

The rearrangement links TRBV12-5 to TRBJ2-5, with TRBD2 identical over 14 bases. The CDR3 consists of 18 residues. Germline CDR1 and CDR2: LGHNT and FRNRAP. Trimming at V came to 8 bases and at J to 2 bases, leaving 13 bases not matched to a gene. As DNA, the CDR3 is TGTGCTAGTCGGCCCAGGGGGACTAGCGGGGGTAATCAAGAGACCCAGTACTTC. Translating gives CASRPRGTSGGNQETQYF. The full variable domain, in which reference TRBV12-5 and TRBJ2-5 provide the parts outside the CDR3, is DARVTQTPRHKVTEMGQEVTMRCQPILGHNTVFWYRQTMMQGLELLAYFRNRAPLDDSGMPKDRFSAEMPDATLATLKIQPSEPRDSAVYFCASRPRGTSGGNQETQYFGPGTRLLVL.

The V and J genes are TRBV4-1 and TRBJ1-4, with 8 bases aligning to TRBD1. Germline loops: CDR1 MGHRA, CDR2 YSYEKL. This CDR3 region has 15 residues. V lost 4 bases and J lost 8; bases outside the gene matches: 9. The CDR3 bases are TGCGCCAGCAGCCTCCCAGGGGGCGCAAGGGAAAAACTGTTTTTT. Amino acids: CASSLPGGAREKLFF.

This clonotype was counted at least ten times. The chain links TRBV5-1 to TRBJ2-1; D possibly matches TRBD1 or TRBD2 (5 bases each). Trimming took off 4 bases at V and 5 bases at J, with 16 bases between the two ends. Germline V CDR1 and CDR2: SGHRS, YFSETQ. The CDR3 contains 15 residues. The CDR3 DNA reads TGCGCCAGCAGCAAACCTCTAGGGGACCACAATGAGCAGTTCTTC. Translation gives CASSKPLGDHNEQFF.

This clonotype has more than one count but fewer than ten. The chain has TRBV28 and TRBJ2-2; D uncertain. This CDR3 region has 15 residues. Trimming pared 6 bases from V and 1 base from J, leaving 12 bases between. Germline CDR1 is MDHEN and CDR2 is SYDVKM. Written as DNA, the CDR3 is TGTGCCAGCAGCCCCTGGGAAGAGAACACCGGGGAGCTGTTTTTT. Translating gives CASSPWEENTGELFF.

This clonotype was counted ten times or more. J is TRBJ2-1 and V is TRBV6-2 or TRBV6-3; D perhaps matches TRBD2 (5 bases). The CDR3 is made up of 17 amino acids. V shed 0 bases and J shed 0 bases, with 12 bases lying between them. Per germline, CDR1 MNHEY and CDR2 SVGEGT. The CDR3 spells CASSYSRTGSSYNEQFF. DNA for the CDR3: TGTGCCAGCAGTTACTCCCGGACTGGGAGCTCCTACAATGAGCAGTTCTTC.

The sample holds many counts of this clonotype. The chain recombines TRBV20-1 with TRBJ1-1; 7 bases are shared with TRBD1. This CDR3 spans 12 amino acids. Germline lookup yields CDR1 DFQATT and CDR2 SNEGSKA (reference sequence). Unmatched junction bases numbered 5, after V lost 6 bases and J lost 4 bases. The CDR3 protein is CSAGTEGTEAFF. CDR3 nucleotides: TGCAGTGCCGGGACAGAGGGCACTGAAGCTTTCTTT.

A remark on this clonotype: One end of the junction is discordant with germline, which a read error may explain. The gene calls are TRBV12-3 or TRBV12-4 and TRBJ1-1; tentatively, D is TRBD1 (5 bases). This CDR3 region has 11 residues. CDR3 sequence: CASSLGWGPRF. As DNA, the CDR3 is TGTGCCAGCAGTTTAGGATGGGGCCCTCGATTT.

The J gene is TRBJ1-2, the V gene TRBV15; D is unresolved. Germline CDR1 LNHNV, CDR2 YYDKDF (reference sequence). The V and J ends lost 0 bases and 6 bases respectively, with 11 bases between them. CDR3 size: 14 residues. CDR3 coding DNA: TGTGCCACCAGCAGAGATTACAGTAGCGATGGCTACACCTTC. Translating gives CATSRDYSSDGYTF.

At least ten counts were recorded for this clonotype. This sequence joins TRBV20-1 and TRBJ2-2, with D possibly matching TRBD1 (5 bases). Germline assignment: CDR1 DFQATT and CDR2 SNEGSKA (reference sequence). V lost 3 bases to trimming and J lost 1 base, with 18 bases between them. CDR3 length: 17 residues. The CDR3, as DNA: TGCAGTGCTAGGATCCCGCACGGAACAGGGAACACCGGGGAGCTGTTTTTT. It translates to CSARIPHGTGNTGELFF.

This clonotype occurred many times. The V and J genes are TRBV20-1 and TRBJ2-7; possibly TRBD1 for D (6 bases). Germline CDR1 DFQATT, CDR2 SNEGSKA (reference sequence). This CDR3 has 16 amino acids. V was cut by 0 bases and J by 7 bases, with 22 bases left in between. The CDR3 sequence is CSARDISRSGANEQYF. CDR3 DNA sequence: TGCAGTGCTAGAGATATATCCCGGTCAGGGGCGAATGAGCAGTACTTC.

This clonotype was picked up one time. This may come from a read error, since a much larger clone is one base off. The rearrangement uses TRBV4-3 and TRBJ2-1; 7 nucleotides agree with TRBD1. Germline V gene data show CDR1 as LGHNA and CDR2 as YSLEER. The CDR3 is 16 amino acids. With V trimmed by 1 base and J by 6 bases, 9 bases remained unmatched. Here the CDR3 DNA reads TGCGCCAGCAGCCAAGTGCCCGACAGGGTCGGCAATGAGCAGTTCTTC. Protein: CASSQVPDRVGNEQFF.

In its sample, this clonotype was seen many times. The chain joins TRBV28 to TRBJ2-7, with a weak D call TRBD1 (6 bases). The CDR3 covers 13 residues. V shed 5 bases and J shed 6 bases, with 14 bases lying between them. Germline V gene data show CDR1 as MDHEN and CDR2 as SYDVKM. CDR3 in amino acids: CASSNTGFAEQYV. The CDR3 nucleotides are TGTGCCAGCAGTAATACAGGGTTCGCCGAGCAGTACGTC.

The chain couples TRBV30 to TRBJ2-7; possible D gene TRBD2, 5 bases. Trimming left V 4 bases short and J 5 bases short, with 15 bases between. Germline CDR1 GTSNPN, CDR2 SVGIG (reference sequence). CDR3 length: 13 amino acids. CDR3 sequence: CAWKRLASNEQYF. The CDR3 nucleotides read TGTGCCTGGAAGCGGCTAGCTAGCAACGAGCAGTACTTC.

This clonotype was picked up many times. V usage is TRBV29-1 and J usage is TRBJ2-7; D tentatively reads TRBD1 or TRBD2 (5 bases each). The V gene lost 4 bases and the J gene lost 4 bases, with 17 bases spanning the gap. Germline V gene lookup returns CDR1 SQVTM and CDR2 ANQGSEA. This CDR3 comprises 14 residues. For the CDR3, the DNA is TGCAGCGTTGTAACCGAGGGGAAAGGATACGAGCAGTACTTC. Amino acid sequence: CSVVTEGKGYEQYF.

The rearrangement uses TRBV4-3 and TRBJ2-1; TRBD1 agrees at 10 bases. The CDR3 totals 16 residues. Per the germline V gene, CDR1 is LGHNA and CDR2 is YSLEER. Trimming cost V 2 bases and J 2 bases; bases outside gene matches: 3. The CDR3 bases are TGCGCCAGCAGCCAAAAGACAGGGGGCGCCTACAATGAGCAGTTCTTC. This sequence encodes CASSQKTGGAYNEQFF.

The genes are TRBV7-2 and TRBJ1-1, with D perhaps matching TRBD1 (6 bases). V was pared by 5 bases and J by 3 bases, with 13 bases between. CDR1 and CDR2 from the germline V gene are SGHTA and FQGNSA. This CDR3 has 14 amino acids. CDR3 bases: TGTGCCAGCAGCCCGTACAGGGAGGACACTGAAGCTTTCTTT. Translation gives CASSPYREDTEAFF.

This clonotype has more than one count but fewer than ten. V and J are TRBV7-2 and TRBJ2-5; TRBD1 agrees at 8 bases. J gave up 4 bases and V 5 bases, and 15 bases lay outside the gene matches. The CDR3 spans 17 residues. Germline V lookup: CDR1 SGHTA, CDR2 FQGNSA. The CDR3 spells CASSKRGRQGARETQYF. The CDR3 nucleotides are TGTGCCAGCAGCAAGAGGGGCCGTCAGGGGGCAAGAGAGACCCAGTACTTC.

This rearrangement joins TRBV5-1 to TRBJ2-1, with D perhaps TRBD1 or TRBD2 (5 bases each). The germline V gene has CDR1 SGHRS and CDR2 YFSETQ. The CDR3 loop spans 13 amino acids. V gave up 4 bases and J gave up 3 bases, with 8 bases separating them. Here the CDR3 DNA reads TGCGCCAGCAGCGAGGGGTACTACAATGAGCAGTTCTTC. Amino acids: CASSEGYYNEQFF.

This chain connects TRBV18 to TRBJ2-5; a possible D gene is TRBD1 (5 bases). Germline V gene lookup returns CDR1 KGHSH and CDR2 LQKENI. V shed 4 bases and J shed 1 base, with 7 bases lying between them. The CDR3 runs 13 residues. The CDR3 DNA is TGTGCCAGCTCACGACAGAGCCAAGAGACCCAGTACTTC. Translation: CASSRQSQETQYF.

V usage is TRBV29-1 and J usage is TRBJ1-2, with D maybe TRBD1 (6 bases). The CDR3 has 15 residues. The germline V and J ends were trimmed by 8 bases and 2 bases, with 21 bases remaining between them. Germline loops: CDR1 SQVTM, CDR2 ANQGSEA. The CDR3 loop is CSSRVEGGTNYGYTF. CDR3 in DNA: TGCAGCTCCCGGGTAGAGGGCGGGACAAACTATGGCTACACCTTC.

This clonotype showed up just a few times. J is TRBJ1-1 and V is TRBV27; unclear D gene. Germline CDR1 MNHEY, CDR2 SMNVEV (reference sequence). CDR3 size: 16 residues. The ends were cut back, 2 bases at V and 6 bases at J, with 19 bases in the middle. The CDR3 loop reads CASSLRPGSAASEAFF. The CDR3 nucleotides read TGTGCCAGCAGTTTACGTCCGGGGTCGGCCGCATCTGAAGCTTTCTTT.

This clonotype was detected a few times. V usage is TRBV13 and J usage is TRBJ2-7; a weak D match, TRBD1 (6 bases). The CDR3 length is 14 residues. Germline V gene lookup returns CDR1 PRHDT and CDR2 FYEKMQ (reference sequence). The V and J ends lost 2 bases and 6 bases respectively, with 14 bases between them. The CDR3 here is CASSLQPRQAEQYF. The CDR3 DNA follows: TGTGCCAGCAGCTTACAGCCGCGACAGGCCGAGCAGTACTTC.

This clonotype was observed a few times. The genes are TRBV5-1 and TRBJ2-3; the match to TRBD1 covers 9 bases. Per germline, CDR1 SGHRS and CDR2 YFSETQ. This CDR3 spans 16 amino acids. The V and J ends lost 2 bases and 1 base, in that order; junction bases with no gene match: 5. Written as DNA, the CDR3 is TGCGCCAGCAGCTTCCGGGACAGGGCTGGCACAGATACGCAGTATTTT. This gives the protein CASSFRDRAGTDTQYF. Full variable domain (missing parts from reference TRBV5-1 and TRBJ2-3): KAGVTQTPRYLIKTRGQQVTLSCSPISGHRSVSWYQQTPGQGLQFLFEYFSETQRNKGNFPGRFSGRQFSNSRSEMNVSTLELGDSALYLCASSFRDRAGTDTQYFGPGTRLTVL.

This clonotype occurred many times. The V gene is TRBV7-2, the J gene TRBJ1-6; the D gene is possibly TRBD1 (6 bases). In germline, CDR1 is SGHTA, CDR2 FQGNSA. Trimming stripped 0 bases from V and 11 bases from J, with 11 bases between. The CDR3 length is 14 residues. Written as DNA, the CDR3 is TGTGCCAGCAGCTTAGCGCAGGGGTTCCCACCCCTCCACTTT. This codes for CASSLAQGFPPLHF.

A few counts support this clonotype. This rearrangement joins TRBV6-1 to TRBJ2-3, with a possible D match to TRBD2 (7 bases). The CDR3 has 16 residues. Germline V gene data show CDR1 as MNHNS and CDR2 as SASEGT. The V and J ends lost 7 bases and 6 bases respectively, with 23 bases between them. As DNA, the CDR3 is TGTGCCAGCACTCAAGGGGGGGACCCCGCGGGGGATACGCAGTATTTT. This translates into CASTQGGDPAGDTQYF.

The chain carries TRBV18 and TRBJ2-7; TRBD1 matches at 10 bases. Germline V gene data show CDR1 as KGHSH and CDR2 as LQKENI. Trimming at V came to 3 bases and at J to 6 bases, leaving 5 bases not matched to a gene. There are 14 residues in the CDR3. The CDR3 spells CASSPGTGVSEQYV. The DNA for the CDR3 is TGTGCCAGCTCACCCGGGACAGGGGTATCCGAGCAGTACGTC.